Presented here are 23 T cell receptor beta chains from one specimen sequenced in a study of T cell responses to AZD1222 COVID-19 vaccine. Sequencing was performed with immunoSEQ multiplex PCR; in TCRdb, only in-frame clones are kept and a portion is missing. The sample records tens of thousands of clones, roughly four fifths being singletons. The material sequenced was peripheral blood, taken 28 days after the second AZD1222 dose. The receptors shown here come from an adult who received the AZD1222 COVID-19 vaccine.

V usage is TRBV5-1 and J usage is TRBJ2-1; 8 nucleotides agree with TRBD1. Germline V gene data show CDR1 as SGHRS and CDR2 as YFSETQ. The V gene end was trimmed by 1 base and the J gene end by 10 bases; junction bases not matched to a gene: 10. The CDR3 runs to 15 residues. CDR3 sequence (DNA): TGCGCCAGCAGCTTGTCAGGGGGCGCGTCTTTGGAGCAGTTCTTC. Its protein product is CASSLSGGASLEQFF.

Ten or more counts support this clone. V and J are TRBV18 and TRBJ2-3, with a weak D call TRBD1 (5 bases). V lost 2 bases, J lost 4 bases, and 10 bases lay in between. The CDR3 runs to 14 residues. Germline CDR1 and CDR2: KGHSH and LQKENI. This CDR3 is CASSPGQGPDTQYF. As DNA, the CDR3 is TGTGCCAGCTCACCAGGGCAGGGTCCAGATACGCAGTATTTT.

The table lists this clone with a few counts. CDR3 bases: TGTGCCAGCAGTCGAGGACAGACTGAAGCTTTCTTT. Translation gives CASSRGQTEAFF. The genes are TRBV12-3 or TRBV12-4 and TRBJ1-1; D possibly corresponds to TRBD1 (6 bases). The CDR3 is 12 amino acids. Trimming shortened V by 5 bases and J by 5 bases, and 9 bases separated the two germline ends.

CDR3 DNA: TGTGCCTGGAGTGGGAGCGCGGGAGGGAACACCGGGGAGCTGTTTTTT. It encodes CAWSGSAGGNTGELFF. The V gene is TRBV30, the J gene TRBJ2-2, with TRBD2 matching 8 bases. This CDR3 comprises 16 residues. Germline CDR1 GTSNPN, CDR2 SVGIG (reference sequence). With V trimmed by 1 base and J by 1 base, 5 bases remained unmatched.

V gene TRBV4-2 combines with J gene TRBJ2-2; 7 nucleotides match TRBD2. The CDR3 sequence is 18 residues long. V trimming: 0 bases; J trimming: 1 base; junction bases outside the gene matches: 8. CDR1 is LGHNA and CDR2 is YNFKEQ in the germline V gene. DNA for the CDR3: TGTGCCAGCAGCCAAGAGTCCCTGTCTAGCGGGAACACCGGGGAGCTGTTTTTT. It is translated as CASSQESLSSGNTGELFF.

The chain recombines TRBV5-6 with TRBJ1-6, with D maybe TRBD1 (5 bases). The CDR3 consists of 16 residues. The ends were cut back, 4 bases at V and 10 bases at J, with 21 bases in the middle. CDR1 SGHDT and CDR2 YYEEEE come from the germline V gene. In nucleotides, the CDR3 is TGTGCCAGCAGCCCGTACCTAGGAGAGCAGGGATCACCCCTCCACTTT. Residues: CASSPYLGEQGSPLHF.

The chain joins TRBV19 to TRBJ1-1, with 9 bases fitting TRBD1. This CDR3 is 15 amino acids long. Germline CDR1 is LNHDA and CDR2 is SQIVND (reference sequence). Trimming took 5 bases from V and 1 from J; bases not matched to a gene: 5. The DNA for the CDR3 is TGTGCCAGTAGTTCCGGGACAGGGTGGAACACTGAAGCTTTCTTT. It codes for CASSSGTGWNTEAFF.

The V and J genes are TRBV7-2 and TRBJ1-4; 8 bases are a match to TRBD1. Germline CDR1 reads SGHTA; CDR2 reads FQGNSA. The J segment lost 6 bases and the V segment lost 1 base, leaving 4 bases of the junction unmatched. The CDR3 length is 15 residues. Here the CDR3 DNA reads TGTGCCAGCAGCTTAGAGGCAGGGGGCTATGAAAAACTGTTTTTT. Residues: CASSLEAGGYEKLFF.

The J gene is TRBJ2-5, the V gene TRBV6-5; D perhaps matches TRBD2 (5 bases). CDR3 length equals 12 residues. The V end lost 4 bases, the J end lost 5 bases, and 8 bases lay between the germline ends. The germline CDR1 and CDR2 sequences are MNHEY and SVGAGI. The CDR3 spells CASSSGSETQYF. The DNA of the CDR3 is TGTGCCAGCAGTTCGGGGTCTGAGACCCAGTACTTC.

The chain links TRBV7-2 to TRBJ2-2; D perhaps matches TRBD1 (7 bases). The CDR3 has 15 amino acids. Between the trimmed V and J ends, which lost 3 bases and 5 bases, there was a span of 13 bases. Germline values: CDR1 SGHTA, CDR2 FQGNSA. CDR3 in DNA: TGTGCCAGCAGCTTTCACAGGGGAGGTACCGGGGAGCTGTTTTTT. This encodes CASSFHRGGTGELFF.

This clone occurred a few times. This chain uses TRBV19 with TRBJ1-2, with D maybe TRBD1 (5 bases). Germline loops: CDR1 LNHDA, CDR2 SQIVND (reference sequence). Trimming removed 5 bases from V and 8 bases from J, with 15 bases in between. This CDR3 is built from 13 residues. Here the CDR3 reads CASSGDRLVGYTF. CDR3 bases: TGTGCCAGTAGTGGCGACAGACTCGTCGGCTACACCTTC.

The J gene is TRBJ2-1, the V gene TRBV7-9; 9 nucleotides line up with TRBD1. The CDR3 contains 16 residues. Germline lookup yields CDR1 SEHNR and CDR2 FQNEAQ (reference sequence). V lost 0 bases and J lost 7; bases outside the gene matches: 7. CDR3 bases: TGTGCCAGCAGCTTAGCCCCATTTGGGACAGGGAATGAGCAGTTCTTC. It codes for CASSLAPFGTGNEQFF.

The V gene is TRBV15, the J gene TRBJ2-1, with 10 bases matching TRBD2. The CDR3 consists of 14 residues. V was clipped by 9 bases and J by 4 bases; unmatched bases: 6. The germline CDR1 and CDR2 sequences are LNHNV and YYDKDF (reference sequence). The CDR3 loop is CATKTSGFYNEQFF. CDR3 DNA: TGTGCCACAAAGACTAGCGGGTTTTACAATGAGCAGTTCTTC.

The rearrangement uses TRBV5-1 and TRBJ1-1; TRBD1 agrees at 10 bases. V gave up 4 bases and J gave up 4 bases; unmatched junction bases: 10. This CDR3 region has 16 residues. CDR1 SGHRS and CDR2 YFSETQ come from the germline V gene. This CDR3 reads CASSAGQGIVGTEAFF. The CDR3 DNA is TGCGCCAGCAGCGCGGGACAGGGGATAGTAGGCACTGAAGCTTTCTTT.

The chain joins TRBV28 to TRBJ1-5, with 8 positions matching TRBD1. The germline gives CDR1 MDHEN, CDR2 SYDVKM. J lost 4 bases, V lost 5 bases, and 7 bases had no gene match. This CDR3 region has 15 residues. CDR3 in amino acids: CASSLPGQANQPQHF. The CDR3 DNA reads as TGTGCCAGCAGTCTGCCGGGACAGGCTAATCAGCCCCAGCATTTT. Based on the CDR3 plus reference TRBV28 and TRBJ1-5, the full variable domain is DVKVTQSSRYLVKRTGEKVFLECVQDMDHENMFWYRQDPGLGLRLIYFSYDVKMKEKGDIPEGYSVSREKKERFSLILESASTNQTSMYLCASSLPGQANQPQHFGDGTRLSIL.

The J gene is TRBJ2-1, the V gene TRBV7-2; 10 positions agree with TRBD2. V was clipped by 1 base and J by 9 bases; unmatched bases: 12. This CDR3 comprises 17 residues. Germline CDR1 is SGHTA and CDR2 is FQGNSA. The CDR3 is CASSLGTRGIAGGEQFF. The CDR3 region has the DNA TGTGCCAGCAGCTTAGGCACCCGGGGGATAGCGGGAGGTGAGCAGTTCTTC.

J is TRBJ2-2 and V is TRBV5-1; 7 positions agree with TRBD2. Trimming removed 6 bases from V and 5 bases from J; junction bases left unmatched: 10. CDR3 length: 15 residues. From germline, CDR1 is SGHRS and CDR2 YFSETQ. This CDR3 is CASTRSRERTGELFF. For the CDR3, the DNA is TGCGCCAGCACTCGGTCGCGGGAGAGGACCGGGGAGCTGTTTTTT.

This chain joins TRBV28 and TRBJ2-7; D is uncertain. Trimming stripped 5 bases from V and 7 bases from J, with 15 bases between. Germline values: CDR1 MDHEN, CDR2 SYDVKM. This CDR3 is built from 13 residues. This CDR3 is CASSPPRSGEQYF. DNA for the CDR3: TGTGCCAGCAGTCCCCCGAGGTCCGGGGAGCAGTACTTC.

This chain uses TRBV11-2 with TRBJ1-5; D perhaps matches TRBD1 (5 bases). The germline V gene has CDR1 SGHAT and CDR2 FQNNGV. The CDR3 sequence is 13 residues long. The V end lost 3 bases, the J end lost 4 bases, and 7 bases lay between the germline ends. CDR3 sequence (DNA): TGTGCCAGCAGCTTGTGGGGGAATCAGCCCCAGCATTTT. Its protein product is CASSLWGNQPQHF.

This chain joins TRBV7-8 and TRBJ2-7; D is perhaps TRBD1 (6 bases). CDR1 is SGHVS, CDR2 FQNEAQ, per germline. CDR3 length equals 12 residues. Trimming took 5 bases from V and 6 from J, leaving 11 bases between them. CDR3 sequence reads: CASSPTGFEQYF. CDR3 in DNA: TGTGCCAGCAGCCCTACAGGGTTCGAGCAGTACTTC.

The rearrangement uses TRBV29-1 and TRBJ1-1; no firm D call. V was trimmed by 2 bases and J by 5 bases, leaving 12 bases between them. This CDR3 contains 13 residues. Germline CDR1 SQVTM, CDR2 ANQGSEA. CDR3: CSVERETGTEAFF. In DNA form, the CDR3 reads TGCAGCGTTGAAAGGGAAACGGGGACTGAAGCTTTCTTT.

This chain links TRBV28 with TRBJ1-2; no firm D call. Trimming cost V 6 bases and J 0 bases, with 14 bases left between them. The CDR3 length is 15 residues. The V gene's germline CDR1 is MDHEN and CDR2 SYDVKM. CDR3 in DNA: TGTGCCAGCAGACCCCCCGGGGAAACTAACTATGGCTACACCTTC. Its protein is CASRPPGETNYGYTF.

The V call is TRBV2, the J call TRBJ2-3; the match to TRBD1 covers 9 bases. The germline V gene has CDR1 SNHLY and CDR2 FYNNEI. The V and J ends lost 8 bases and 1 base, in that order; junction bases with no gene match: 10. This CDR3 region has 16 residues. CDR3 loop: CASGRDRVHGTDTQYF. CDR3 bases: TGTGCCAGCGGCCGGGACAGGGTCCACGGCACAGATACGCAGTATTTT.